A single sample is the source of the 16 T cell receptor beta chains below, sequenced in a study of blood T cell repertoires in COVID-19 (dated by TCRdb to 2019 to 2021). Library method: the immunoSEQ multiplex PCR assay. The table was pulled from immuneACCESS by TCRdb, which kept in-frame rearrangements only. Such tables lose some clones; where checked, under half of the loss comes from unresolved V genes, and the rest has no known cause. The sample data list 200,000 to 250,000 clones, and 85% to 90% of these were observed just once. The top ten clones comprise roughly 6.2% of the sample. Specimen: peripheral blood. All receptors come from a man between 60 and 75 years old who had recovered from COVID-19.

This clone turned up a few times. This chain connects TRBV28 to TRBJ2-5, with D perhaps TRBD1 (5 bases). Germline values: CDR1 MDHEN, CDR2 SYDVKM. This CDR3 comprises 13 residues. Trimming took 7 bases from V and 3 from J, leaving 12 bases between them. The CDR3 spells CASTLLGEETQYF. CDR3 sequence (DNA): TGTGCCAGCACTCTCCTAGGGGAAGAGACCCAGTACTTC. Filled out from reference TRBV28 and TRBJ2-5, the complete variable domain reads DVKVTQSSRYLVKRTGEKVFLECVQDMDHENMFWYRQDPGLGLRLIYFSYDVKMKEKGDIPEGYSVSREKKERFSLILESASTNQTSMYLCASTLLGEETQYFGPGTRLLVL.

This clone was seen more than once but under ten times. The CDR3 spells CASSQGAYNEQFF. DNA of the CDR3: TGTGCCAGCAGCCAAGGAGCCTACAATGAGCAGTTCTTC. This rearrangement joins TRBV3-1 (or the pseudogene TRBV3-2) to TRBJ2-1; D call uncertain. The CDR3 loop spans 13 amino acids. V was cut by 1 base and J by 2 bases, with 3 bases left in between. In germline, CDR1 is LGHDT, CDR2 YNNKEL (reference sequence).

V usage is TRBV27 and J usage is TRBJ1-6; 7 bases align to TRBD1. Germline V CDR1 and CDR2: MNHEY, SMNVEV (reference sequence). This CDR3 contains 16 residues. Losses at the gene ends were 3 bases for V and 7 bases for J; bases not matched to a gene: 9. The CDR3 DNA sequence: TGTGCCAGCAGTTTCCAGAGACAGGGCGCCAATTCACCCCTCCACTTT. As protein: CASSFQRQGANSPLHF.

The CDR3 reads CASRGQGGNSPLHF. In DNA form, the CDR3 reads TGCGCCAGCAGGGGACAGGGTGGTAATTCACCCCTCCACTTT. The chain uses TRBV10-2 and TRBJ1-6; 9 nucleotides match TRBD1. Looked up from germline, CDR1 is WSHSY and CDR2 is SAAADI. After removal of 6 bases from V and 6 bases from J, the junction contained 3 bases not matched to a gene. There are 14 residues in the CDR3.

The chain combines TRBV15 with TRBJ1-5; maybe TRBD1 (5 bases). This CDR3 contains 16 residues. Trimming cost V 0 bases and J 6 bases, with 15 bases left between them. Germline lookup yields CDR1 LNHNV and CDR2 YYDKDF (reference sequence). The CDR3 DNA sequence: TGTGCCACCAGCAGAGATCCGATCGGGGGTGTTCAGCCCCAGCATTTT. This gives the protein CATSRDPIGGVQPQHF.

The table lists this clone with a few counts. V and J are TRBV9 and TRBJ1-1, with 8 bases lining up with TRBD1. The trim removed 3 bases at V and 5 bases at J, leaving 3 bases unmatched. This CDR3 region has 13 residues. Germline-derived CDR1 and CDR2 are SGDLS and YYNGEE. CDR3 DNA: TGTGCCAGCAGCGACAGGGGGGAAACTGAAGCTTTCTTT. Its translation: CASSDRGETEAFF.

This clone was observed a handful of times. This chain links TRBV27 with TRBJ1-6; D is ambiguous. CDR1 MNHEY and CDR2 SMNVEV come from the germline V gene (reference sequence). Trimming shortened V by 6 bases and J by 2 bases, and 11 bases separated the two germline ends. This CDR3 is built from 15 residues. CDR3 amino acids: CASSPVATYNSPLHF. Here the CDR3 DNA reads TGTGCCAGCAGCCCAGTGGCCACCTATAATTCACCCCTCCACTTT.

Concerning this clone: This sample also contains other DNA sequences that code for the same CDR3. The chain joins TRBV5-1 to TRBJ2-2; D may be TRBD2 (7 bases). CDR3 length: 15 amino acids. The V end was cut by 4 bases, the J end by 0 bases, with 10 bases between. Germline V gene lookup returns CDR1 SGHRS and CDR2 YFSETQ. The CDR3 DNA reads TGCGCCAGCAGCGGGGGGGCCGCGAACACCGGGGAGCTGTTTTTT. Translation: CASSGGAANTGELFF.

This sequence joins TRBV1 and TRBJ2-3; the D call of TRBD2 is as the table states it, not checked on the DNA. TRBV1 is a known pseudogene. The length of the CDR3 is 17 residues. CDR3 sequence: CTSSQDRREGLPDTQYF. CDR3 nucleotides: TGCACCAGCAGCCAAGATCGGCGGGAGGGCCTCCCAGATACGCAGTATTTT.

The sample holds one count of this clone. The chain carries TRBV7-3 and TRBJ2-3; weak D call: TRBD1 (6 bases). Germline CDR1 and CDR2: SGHTA and FQGTGA. Trimming pared 5 bases from V and 4 bases from J, leaving 16 bases between. The length of the CDR3 is 15 residues. CDR3: CASSPDRHGADTQYF. Written as DNA, the CDR3 is TGTGCCAGCAGCCCTGACAGGCACGGAGCAGATACGCAGTATTTT.

The CDR3 DNA follows: TGTGCCAGCAGCCCGAGGCGGACCGGGGAGCTGTTTTTT. Its protein is CASSPRRTGELFF. The chain carries TRBV7-2 and TRBJ2-2; D gene unclear. The germline V gene encodes CDR1 SGHTA and CDR2 FQGNSA. This CDR3 has 13 amino acids. V shed 5 bases and J shed 5 bases, with 9 bases lying between them.

This chain connects TRBV27 to TRBJ1-2; possible D gene TRBD1, 6 bases. CDR3 length: 13 residues. Deletions cut 7 bases from V and 5 bases from J, with 14 bases between. Germline V lookup: CDR1 MNHEY, CDR2 SMNVEV (reference sequence). CDR3 protein: CASNPRGRYGYTF. The DNA of the CDR3 is TGTGCCAGCAATCCCAGGGGAAGGTATGGCTACACCTTC.

This chain joins TRBV2 and TRBJ1-2; TRBD1 matches at 11 bases. The CDR3 extends over 13 amino acids. V lost 8 bases, J lost 7 bases, and 6 bases stayed unmatched. The germline gives CDR1 SNHLY, CDR2 FYNNEI. CDR3 residues: CASRTGGSGGYTF. DNA of the CDR3: TGTGCCAGCCGGACAGGGGGCTCAGGTGGCTACACCTTC.

CDR3 residues: CASSDTGVTEAFF. CDR3 DNA sequence: TGTGCCAGCAGCGACACAGGGGTCACTGAAGCTTTCTTT. The chain links TRBV9 to TRBJ1-1, with 7 bases lining up with TRBD1. V dropped 3 bases and J dropped 4; count of bases not matched to a gene: 3. Germline V CDR1 and CDR2: SGDLS, YYNGEE. CDR3 length: 13 amino acids.

The chain recombines TRBV5-5 with TRBJ1-2; the D gene is possibly TRBD1 (5 bases). Trimming removed 0 bases from V and 6 bases from J, with 15 bases in between. This CDR3 contains 15 residues. Germline V gene sequence: CDR1 SGHKS, CDR2 YYEKEE (reference sequence). The DNA for the CDR3 is TGTGCCAGCAGCTTGGATGTACAGGCTGTGGATGGCTACACCTTC. This encodes CASSLDVQAVDGYTF. Supplemented by reference TRBV5-5 and TRBJ1-2, the full variable domain reads DAGVTQSPTHLIKTRGQQVTLRCSPISGHKSVSWYQQVLGQGPQFIFQYYEKEERGRGNFPDRFSARQFPNYSSELNVNALLLGDSALYLCASSLDVQAVDGYTFGSGTRLTVV.

The chain employs TRBV12-3 or TRBV12-4 and TRBJ1-5; D not resolved. With 3 bases removed from V and 9 bases from J, the gap between germline ends came to 12 bases. The CDR3 is made up of 13 amino acids. The CDR3 nucleotides are TGTGCCAGCAGTTTTACTAGTATTCCGCCCCAGCATTTT. Its translation: CASSFTSIPPQHF.